A single T cell receptor beta chain is shown here with its context. The record originates from a study of blood T cell repertoires in COVID-19. Profiling relied on immunoSEQ multiplex PCR, and the TCRdb table lists in-frame clones only, not all of them. The sample holds 150,000 or so clones; about four fifths are singletons and the top ten take roughly 3.5%. Germline lookup yields CDR1 SGHTA and CDR2 FQGNSA. This CDR3 spans 17 amino acids. V trimming: 2 bases; J trimming: 2 bases; junction bases outside the gene matches: 9. This chain connects TRBV7-2 to TRBJ2-3; 8 bases match TRBD2. The TCR was taken from a woman in her fifties or sixties who had recovered from COVID-19. Sequencing input: PBMCs or T cells enriched from blood (not recorded which). CDR3 residues: CASSLRRGGRVTDTQYF. The DNA for the CDR3 is TGTGCCAGCAGCTTACGTCGCGGGGGGCGGGTCACAGATACGCAGTATTTT. The complete variable domain, with remaining parts taken from reference TRBV7-2 and TRBJ2-3, reads GAGVSQSPSNKVTEKGKDVELRCDPISGHTALYWYRQSLGQGLEFLIYFQGNSAPDKSGLPSDRFSAERTGGSVSTLTIQRTQQEDSAVYLCASSLRRGGRVTDTQYFGPGTRLTVL.